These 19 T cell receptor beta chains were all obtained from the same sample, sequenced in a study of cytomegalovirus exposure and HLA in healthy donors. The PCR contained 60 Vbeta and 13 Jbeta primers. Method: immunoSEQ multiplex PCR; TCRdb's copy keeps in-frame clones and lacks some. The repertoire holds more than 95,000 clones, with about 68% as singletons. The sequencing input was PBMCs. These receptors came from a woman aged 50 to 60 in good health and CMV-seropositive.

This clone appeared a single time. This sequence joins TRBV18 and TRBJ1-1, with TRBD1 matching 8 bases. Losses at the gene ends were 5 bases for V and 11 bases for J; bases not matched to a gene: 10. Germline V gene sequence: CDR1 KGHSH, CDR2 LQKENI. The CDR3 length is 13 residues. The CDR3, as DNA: TGTGCCAGCTCAGCGGAAACGACAGGGGCGGCTTTCTTT. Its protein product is CASSAETTGAAFF.

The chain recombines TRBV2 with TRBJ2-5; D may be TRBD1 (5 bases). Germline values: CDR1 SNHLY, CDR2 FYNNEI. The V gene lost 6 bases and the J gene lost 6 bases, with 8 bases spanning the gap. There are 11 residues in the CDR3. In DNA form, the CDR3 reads TGTGCCAGCAGGACAGAGCAGACCCAGTACTTC. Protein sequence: CASRTEQTQYF.

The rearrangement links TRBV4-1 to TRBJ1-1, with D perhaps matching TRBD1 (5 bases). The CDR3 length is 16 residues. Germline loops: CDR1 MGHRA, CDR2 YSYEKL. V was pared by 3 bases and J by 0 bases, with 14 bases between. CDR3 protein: CASSQGTSPLNTEAFF. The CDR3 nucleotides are TGCGCCAGCAGCCAGGGGACTTCACCCCTGAACACTGAAGCTTTCTTT.

DNA of the CDR3: TGTGCCAGCACCCCATATTACAGGGGCGAGCAGTACTTC. It encodes CASTPYYRGEQYF. This chain joins TRBV7-6 and TRBJ2-7; 7 bases align to TRBD1. Trimming took 7 bases from V and 6 from J; bases not matched to a gene: 9. The CDR3 covers 13 residues. Germline loops: CDR1 SGHVS, CDR2 FNYEAQ.

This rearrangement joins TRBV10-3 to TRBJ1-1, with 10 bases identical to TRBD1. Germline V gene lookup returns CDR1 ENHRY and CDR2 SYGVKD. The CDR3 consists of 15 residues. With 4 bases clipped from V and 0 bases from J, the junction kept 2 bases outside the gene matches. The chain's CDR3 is CAISGGTGVNTEAFF. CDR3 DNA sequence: TGTGCCATCAGTGGGGGGACAGGGGTGAACACTGAAGCTTTCTTT.

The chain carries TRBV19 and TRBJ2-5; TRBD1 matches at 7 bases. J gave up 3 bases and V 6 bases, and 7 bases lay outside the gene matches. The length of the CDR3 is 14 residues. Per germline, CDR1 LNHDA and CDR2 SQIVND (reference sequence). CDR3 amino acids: CASSLGQAKETQYF. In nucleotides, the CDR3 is TGTGCCAGTAGCCTTGGACAGGCGAAAGAGACCCAGTACTTC.

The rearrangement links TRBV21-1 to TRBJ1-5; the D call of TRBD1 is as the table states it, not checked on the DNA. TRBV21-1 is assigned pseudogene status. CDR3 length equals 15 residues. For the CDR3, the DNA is TGTGCCGACCGGCCGGACAGGGGCGCCAATCAGCCCCAGCATTTT. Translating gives CADRPDRGANQPQHF.

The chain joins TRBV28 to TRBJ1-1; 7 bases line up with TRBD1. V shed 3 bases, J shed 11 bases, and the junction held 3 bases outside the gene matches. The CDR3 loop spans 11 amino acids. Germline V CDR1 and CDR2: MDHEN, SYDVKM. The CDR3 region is CASSFATGAFF. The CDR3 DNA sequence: TGTGCCAGCAGTTTCGCGACAGGGGCTTTCTTT. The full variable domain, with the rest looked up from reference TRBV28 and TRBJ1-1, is DVKVTQSSRYLVKRTGEKVFLECVQDMDHENMFWYRQDPGLGLRLIYFSYDVKMKEKGDIPEGYSVSREKKERFSLILESASTNQTSMYLCASSFATGAFFGQGTRLTVV.

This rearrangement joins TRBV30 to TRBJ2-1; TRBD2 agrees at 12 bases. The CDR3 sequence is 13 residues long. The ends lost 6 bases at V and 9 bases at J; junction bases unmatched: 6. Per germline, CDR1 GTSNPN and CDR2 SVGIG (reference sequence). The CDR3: CACPTSGGIEQFF. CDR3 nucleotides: TGTGCCTGCCCGACTAGCGGGGGAATTGAGCAGTTCTTC.

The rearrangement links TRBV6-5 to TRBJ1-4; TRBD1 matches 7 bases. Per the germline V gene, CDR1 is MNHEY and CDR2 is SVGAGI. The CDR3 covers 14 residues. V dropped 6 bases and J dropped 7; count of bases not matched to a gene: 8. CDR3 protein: CASSQGGGGEKLFF. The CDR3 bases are TGTGCCAGCAGCCAAGGGGGCGGTGGTGAAAAACTGTTTTTT.

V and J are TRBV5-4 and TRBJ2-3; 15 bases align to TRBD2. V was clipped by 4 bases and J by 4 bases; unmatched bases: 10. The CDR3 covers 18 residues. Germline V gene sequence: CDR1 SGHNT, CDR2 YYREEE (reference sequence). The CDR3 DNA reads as TGTGCCAGCAGCCCTAAATACGGACTAGCGGGAGGGGCAGATACGCAGTATTTT. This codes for CASSPKYGLAGGADTQYF. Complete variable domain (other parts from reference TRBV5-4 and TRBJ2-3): ETGVTQSPTHLIKTRGQQVTLRCSSQSGHNTVSWYQQALGQGPQFIFQYYREEENGRGNFPPRFSGLQFPNYSSELNVNALELDDSALYLCASSPKYGLAGGADTQYFGPGTRLTVL.

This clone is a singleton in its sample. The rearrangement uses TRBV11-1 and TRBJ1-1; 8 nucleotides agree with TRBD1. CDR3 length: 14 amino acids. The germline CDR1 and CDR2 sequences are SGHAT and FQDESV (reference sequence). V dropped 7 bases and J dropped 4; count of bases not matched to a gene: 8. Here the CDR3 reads CASTAQGATTEAFF. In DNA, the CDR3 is TGTGCCAGCACCGCCCAGGGGGCAACCACTGAAGCTTTCTTT. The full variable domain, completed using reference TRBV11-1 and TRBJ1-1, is EAEVAQSPRYKITEKSQAVAFWCDPISGHATLYWYRQILGQGPELLVQFQDESVVDDSQLPKDRFSAERLKGVDSTLKIQPAELGDSAMYLCASTAQGATTEAFFGQGTRLTVV.

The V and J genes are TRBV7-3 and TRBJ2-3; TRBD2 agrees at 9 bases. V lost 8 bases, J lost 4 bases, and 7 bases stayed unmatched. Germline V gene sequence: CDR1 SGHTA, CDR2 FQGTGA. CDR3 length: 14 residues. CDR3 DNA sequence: TGTGCCAGCGCGGCTAGCGGGAAGGCAGATACGCAGTATTTT. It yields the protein CASAASGKADTQYF.

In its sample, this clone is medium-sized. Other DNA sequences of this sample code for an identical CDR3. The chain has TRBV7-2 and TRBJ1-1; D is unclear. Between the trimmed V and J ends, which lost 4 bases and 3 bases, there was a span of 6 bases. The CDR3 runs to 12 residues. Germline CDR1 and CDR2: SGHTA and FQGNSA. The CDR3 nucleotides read TGTGCCAGCAGCTCGTCCCACACTGAAGCTTTCTTT. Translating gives CASSSSHTEAFF.

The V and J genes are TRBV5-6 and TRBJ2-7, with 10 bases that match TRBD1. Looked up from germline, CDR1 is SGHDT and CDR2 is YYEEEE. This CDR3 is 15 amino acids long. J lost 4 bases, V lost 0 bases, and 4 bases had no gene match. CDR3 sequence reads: CASSLEGQGRYEQYF. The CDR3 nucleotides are TGTGCCAGCAGCTTGGAGGGACAGGGGAGATACGAGCAGTACTTC.

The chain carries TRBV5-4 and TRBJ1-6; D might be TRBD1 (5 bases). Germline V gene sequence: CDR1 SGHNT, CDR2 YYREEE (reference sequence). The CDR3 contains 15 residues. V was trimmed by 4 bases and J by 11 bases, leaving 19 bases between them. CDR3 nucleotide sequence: TGTGCCAGCAGCCTGTCCGGGGGTAATATTACACCCCTCCACTTT. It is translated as CASSLSGGNITPLHF.

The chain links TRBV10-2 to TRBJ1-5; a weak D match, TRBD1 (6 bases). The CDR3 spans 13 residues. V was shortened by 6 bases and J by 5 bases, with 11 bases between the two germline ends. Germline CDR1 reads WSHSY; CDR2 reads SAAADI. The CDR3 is CASRPGGYQPQHF. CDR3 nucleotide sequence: TGCGCCAGCAGACCGGGGGGCTATCAGCCCCAGCATTTT.

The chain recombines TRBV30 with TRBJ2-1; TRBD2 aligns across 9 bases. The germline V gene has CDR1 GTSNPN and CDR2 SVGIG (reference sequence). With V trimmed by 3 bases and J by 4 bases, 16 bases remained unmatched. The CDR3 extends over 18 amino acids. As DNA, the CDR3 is TGTGCCTGGAGCCTCTGGGGTAGCGGGGGATCAGCGTACAATGAGCAGTTCTTC. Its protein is CAWSLWGSGGSAYNEQFF.

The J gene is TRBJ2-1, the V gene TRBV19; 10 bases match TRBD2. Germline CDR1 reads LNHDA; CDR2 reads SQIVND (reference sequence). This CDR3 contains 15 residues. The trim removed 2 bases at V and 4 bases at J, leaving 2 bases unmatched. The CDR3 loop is CASSISAGGYNEQFF. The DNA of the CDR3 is TGTGCCAGTAGTATATCAGCGGGAGGGTACAATGAGCAGTTCTTC.